A single sample gave rise to the 18 T cell receptor beta chains below, sequenced in a study of cytomegalovirus exposure and HLA in healthy donors. This PCR relied on a set of 60 Vbeta primers and 13 Jbeta primers. Only in-frame clones appear in the TCRdb table, and some are missing; sequencing was by immunoSEQ multiplex PCR. The sample records 150,000 to 250,000 clones, 70% to 80% being singletons. The specimen sequenced was PBMCs. The source of these receptors is a man aged 30 to 39 in good health and CMV-seronegative.

Of note for this clone: This sample includes further DNA sequences coding for the same CDR3. This sequence joins TRBV27 and TRBJ2-1, with TRBD2 matching over 13 bases. Germline V gene lookup returns CDR1 MNHEY and CDR2 SMNVEV (reference sequence). V shed 5 bases and J 4 bases; nucleotides not matched to a gene: 2. The CDR3 totals 15 residues. The DNA for the CDR3 is TGTGCCAGCAGTCTGGGACTAGCGGGGTACAATGAGCAGTTCTTC. It encodes CASSLGLAGYNEQFF.

The V and J genes are TRBV5-4 and TRBJ2-7; possible D gene TRBD1, 6 bases. The CDR3 runs 13 residues. Between the trimmed V and J ends, which lost 1 base and 5 bases, there was a span of 10 bases. In germline, CDR1 is SGHNT, CDR2 YYREEE (reference sequence). The CDR3 coding sequence is TGTGCCAGCAGCTTGACAGGGTTTAACGAGCAGTACTTC. The encoded protein is CASSLTGFNEQYF.

The chain joins TRBV28 to TRBJ2-3; TRBD2 matches at 9 bases. Per the germline V gene, CDR1 is MDHEN and CDR2 is SYDVKM. With V trimmed by 0 bases and J by 5 bases, 6 bases remained unmatched. This CDR3 has 16 amino acids. CDR3 region: CASSLWASGNVDTQYF. Here the CDR3 DNA reads TGTGCCAGCAGTTTATGGGCTAGCGGGAATGTAGATACGCAGTATTTT.

This clone occurred a few times. The chain recombines TRBV11-2 with TRBJ2-3; D is perhaps TRBD2 (7 bases). This CDR3 comprises 18 residues. The V and J ends lost 3 bases and 4 bases respectively, with 23 bases between them. The germline V gene has CDR1 SGHAT and CDR2 FQNNGV. CDR3 residues: CASSFLGREGGVADTQYF. CDR3 coding DNA: TGTGCCAGCAGCTTTTTAGGCAGGGAGGGGGGTGTCGCAGATACGCAGTATTTT.

V is TRBV29-1 and J is TRBJ1-5; D possibly corresponds to TRBD1 (6 bases). Germline-derived CDR1 and CDR2 are SQVTM and ANQGSEA. The CDR3 is made up of 14 amino acids. Trimming cost V 5 bases and J 1 base, with 12 bases left between them. CDR3: CSVIQGNSNQPQHF. The CDR3 nucleotides are TGCAGCGTTATACAGGGTAACAGCAATCAGCCCCAGCATTTT.

The gene calls are TRBV6-1 and TRBJ1-2, with D tentatively TRBD1 (5 bases). V lost 11 bases and J 5 bases, leaving 15 bases between the germline ends. This CDR3 region has 12 residues. The germline V gene encodes CDR1 MNHNS and CDR2 SASEGT. The CDR3 nucleotides are TGTGCCTCGGGGCGGGACGATTATGGCTACACCTTC. Translating it yields CASGRDDYGYTF.

With respect to this clone: Other DNA sequences of this sample code for an identical CDR3. The genes are TRBV5-1 and TRBJ2-7, with TRBD2 matching 9 bases. Trimming at V came to 4 bases and at J to 4 bases, leaving 9 bases not matched to a gene. This CDR3 region has 15 residues. Looked up from germline, CDR1 is SGHRS and CDR2 is YFSETQ. The CDR3: CASSLGLAGKYEQYF. The CDR3 bases are TGCGCCAGCAGCCTAGGGCTAGCGGGAAAGTACGAGCAGTACTTC.

This clone was recorded a few times. The gene calls are TRBV29-1 and TRBJ1-4; no definite D call. The CDR3 loop spans 13 amino acids. V lost 6 bases, J lost 10 bases, and 18 bases lay in between. Germline V gives CDR1 SQVTM, CDR2 ANQGSEA. CDR3 protein: CSVTKITNGKLFF. The CDR3 DNA reads TGCAGCGTCACCAAGATAACTAACGGAAAACTGTTTTTT.

CDR3 DNA sequence: TGTGCCAGCAGCTTGGCGGGAGGGGGGGGGTACGAGCAGTACTTC. This gives the protein CASSLAGGGGYEQYF. The gene calls are TRBV13 and TRBJ2-7; TRBD2 aligns across 9 bases. J gave up 4 bases and V 3 bases, and 7 bases lay outside the gene matches. This CDR3 has 15 amino acids. Germline-derived CDR1 and CDR2 are PRHDT and FYEKMQ (reference sequence).

The chain recombines TRBV4-1 with TRBJ2-7; perhaps TRBD1 as D (5 bases). Germline values: CDR1 MGHRA, CDR2 YSYEKL. CDR3 size: 13 residues. Trimming pared 1 base from V and 5 bases from J, leaving 9 bases between. This CDR3 is CASSQGTLDEQYF. CDR3 DNA sequence: TGCGCCAGCAGCCAAGGGACACTGGACGAGCAGTACTTC.

The gene calls are TRBV15 and TRBJ2-7; perhaps TRBD1 as D (5 bases). CDR1 is LNHNV, CDR2 YYDKDF, per germline (reference sequence). CDR3 size: 14 residues. V was clipped by 0 bases and J by 2 bases, with 8 bases between them. The CDR3 reads CATSRDRAAYEQYF. In DNA form, the CDR3 reads TGTGCCACCAGCAGAGACAGGGCCGCCTACGAGCAGTACTTC.

The genes are TRBV21-1 and TRBJ1-1; TRBD1, the table's D call, lacks a check against the DNA. TRBV21-1 is an annotated pseudogene. The CDR3 is 19 residues long. CDR3 amino acids: CASSKELRTLDRENTEAFF. The CDR3 region has the DNA TGTGCCAGCAGCAAAGAGCTTAGGACCTTGGACAGGGAGAACACTGAAGCTTTCTTT.

The chain carries TRBV7-9 and TRBJ1-6; D unclear. The CDR3 has 15 residues. Trimming stripped 1 base from V and 10 bases from J, with 14 bases between. Germline V CDR1 and CDR2: SEHNR, FQNEAQ (reference sequence). This CDR3 reads CASSLVKGGGSPLHF. CDR3 nucleotide sequence: TGTGCCAGCAGCTTAGTGAAGGGAGGTGGATCACCCCTCCACTTT.

The CDR3 reads CASRLPGQGSQPQHF. In DNA form, the CDR3 reads TGTGCCAGTAGACTCCCGGGACAGGGGAGCCAGCCCCAGCATTTT. V usage is TRBV19 and J usage is TRBJ1-5; 10 bases match TRBD1. Germline V CDR1 and CDR2: LNHDA, SQIVND (reference sequence). V gave up 6 bases and J gave up 7 bases; unmatched junction bases: 9. The CDR3 spans 15 residues.

The V and J genes are TRBV7-9 and TRBJ2-1, with 7 bases identical to TRBD2. CDR3 length equals 14 residues. Germline CDR1 SEHNR, CDR2 FQNEAQ (reference sequence). V was pared by 1 base and J by 11 bases, with 8 bases of the junction left unmatched. The CDR3 is CASSLGTSFRQQFF. CDR3 bases: TGTGCCAGCAGCTTAGGGACTAGTTTTAGGCAGCAGTTCTTC.

This clone has just a few counts. The chain recombines TRBV7-3 with TRBJ2-7, with 8 bases aligning to TRBD1. This CDR3 spans 15 amino acids. V shed 5 bases and J 3 bases; nucleotides not matched to a gene: 9. Germline CDR1 is SGHTA and CDR2 is FQGTGA. The CDR3 DNA is TGTGCCAGCAGCCAAAAGACAGGGGCCAACTACGAGCAGTACTTC. Protein sequence: CASSQKTGANYEQYF.

The chain carries TRBV11-2 and TRBJ2-7; 11 nucleotides align to TRBD2. After removal of 5 bases from V and 0 bases from J, the junction contained 3 bases not matched to a gene. This CDR3 has 15 residues. Germline V gives CDR1 SGHAT, CDR2 FQNNGV. CDR3 loop: CASSQLAGVSYEQYF. CDR3 in DNA: TGTGCCAGCAGCCAACTAGCGGGAGTCTCCTACGAGCAGTACTTC.

This chain uses TRBV10-2 with TRBJ2-7; 7 bases align to TRBD1. This CDR3 contains 12 residues. V trimming: 6 bases; J trimming: 7 bases; junction bases outside the gene matches: 6. Germline V gene lookup returns CDR1 WSHSY and CDR2 SAAADI. CDR3 coding DNA: TGCGCCAGCAGCCAGGGGGTCTGGGAGCAGTACTTC. It specifies CASSQGVWEQYF.